This T cell receptor (beta chain) was captured by sequencing in a study of cytomegalovirus exposure and HLA in healthy donors. Study-wide results and limits: Earlier results showed most TCR beta V segments being productive about 87% or about 30% of the time. Highly shared sequence variants in one cluster were likely a sequencing artifact.

The V gene end was trimmed by 3 bases and the J gene end by 6 bases; junction bases not matched to a gene: 2. The germline V gene encodes CDR1 MDHEN and CDR2 SYDVKM. This CDR3 has 14 residues. It was with 60 Vbeta and 13 Jbeta primers that the PCR ran. TCRdb's table, derived via immunoSEQ multiplex PCR, lists solely in-frame clones and lacks some. The repertoire table contains some 110,000 clones. Comments on this clone: The antigen is unknown.

The chain has TRBV28 and TRBJ2-1, with 10 nucleotides matching TRBD1. Sequenced material: PBMCs. The sequence was collected from a man aged 25-45 years in good health and CMV-seronegative. The CDR3 here is CASSFGTGVNEQFF. CDR3 DNA sequence: TGTGCCAGCAGTTTCGGGACAGGGGTCAATGAGCAGTTCTTC.